A single sample gave rise to the 25 T cell receptor beta chains below, sequenced in a study of blood T cell repertoires in COVID-19. Sequenced by immunoSEQ multiplex PCR; TCRdb stores in-frame clones only, minus some. The sample has roughly 53,000 clones, 84% seen once. The sequenced material came from peripheral blood. The source of these receptors is a man in his fifties or sixties with acute or convalescent COVID-19.

The chain links TRBV24-1 to TRBJ1-5, with 7 bases matching TRBD1. Germline CDR1 is KGHDR and CDR2 is SFDVKD. Trimming cost V 4 bases and J 7 bases; bases outside gene matches: 15. The CDR3 runs to 17 residues. The CDR3 DNA is TGTGCCACCAGTGACCGAACCTCCCGACAGGGCGGACAGCCCCAGCATTTT. Its protein product is CATSDRTSRQGGQPQHF.

This chain uses TRBV27 with TRBJ1-2; D uncertain. V lost 8 bases, J lost 2 bases, and 9 bases lay in between. CDR3 length equals 12 residues. Germline V gene sequence: CDR1 MNHEY, CDR2 SMNVEV (reference sequence). This chain's CDR3 is CASGPLNYGYTF. The CDR3 nucleotides are TGTGCCAGCGGGCCATTGAACTATGGCTACACCTTC.

V and J are TRBV21-1 and TRBJ2-6; the DNA was not used to check the table's D call, TRBD1. TRBV21-1 is annotated as a pseudogene. The CDR3 is 18 residues long. Written as DNA, the CDR3 is TGTGCCAGCAGCAGCTCCGGGACAGGGGTAGCTGGGGCCAACGTCCTGACTTTC. This encodes CASSSSGTGVAGANVLTF.

The chain links TRBV18 to TRBJ2-2; maybe TRBD2 (6 bases). Germline values: CDR1 KGHSH, CDR2 LQKENI. V lost 3 bases to trimming and J lost 7 bases, with 9 bases between them. The CDR3 has 13 residues. The chain's CDR3 is CASSPEGGGELFF. CDR3 DNA: TGTGCCAGCTCACCGGAGGGCGGCGGGGAGCTGTTTTTT.

The chain recombines TRBV4-1 with TRBJ2-7; 10 nucleotides match TRBD1. CDR1 MGHRA and CDR2 YSYEKL come from the germline V gene. CDR3 length: 15 amino acids. The V gene end was trimmed by 4 bases and the J gene end by 2 bases; junction bases not matched to a gene: 5. The CDR3 nucleotides read TGCGCCAGCAGCCTCGGACAGGGGGTACCCTACGAGCAGTACTTC. Its protein product is CASSLGQGVPYEQYF.

The V and J genes are TRBV5-5 and TRBJ1-3; possibly TRBD1 for D (6 bases). The CDR3 is 14 amino acids. CDR1 and CDR2 (germline): SGHKS, YYEKEE (reference sequence). The V gene lost 4 bases and the J gene lost 6 bases, with 14 bases spanning the gap. CDR3 nucleotides: TGTGCCAGCAGCCCAGGGGTAGAGGTAAACACCATATATTTT. Encoded protein: CASSPGVEVNTIYF.

This chain links TRBV28 with TRBJ1-4, with TRBD1 matching 8 bases. Per the germline V gene, CDR1 is MDHEN and CDR2 is SYDVKM. The ends lost 5 bases at V and 7 bases at J; junction bases unmatched: 12. This CDR3 spans 16 amino acids. The CDR3 DNA reads TGTGCCAGCAGTCCACAGGAAGAACAGGGGGGTGAAAAACTGTTTTTT. This codes for CASSPQEEQGGEKLFF.

The gene calls are TRBV10-1 and TRBJ2-1, with 10 bases fitting TRBD2. The germline V gene has CDR1 WNHNN and CDR2 SYGVQD (reference sequence). The CDR3 is made up of 15 amino acids. The ends lost 4 bases at V and 7 bases at J; junction bases unmatched: 7. The CDR3 loop reads CASSVTSGMGNEQFF. In nucleotides, the CDR3 is TGCGCCAGCAGTGTCACTAGCGGGATGGGGAATGAGCAGTTCTTC.

The genes are TRBV13 and TRBJ2-7, with D hard to call. The CDR3 loop spans 13 amino acids. The V and J ends lost 3 bases and 2 bases respectively, with 8 bases between them. CDR1 and CDR2 (germline): PRHDT, FYEKMQ (reference sequence). The CDR3 loop reads CASSFGLAYEQYF. CDR3 in DNA: TGTGCCAGCAGCTTTGGCCTAGCCTACGAGCAGTACTTC.

The chain combines TRBV3-1 (or the pseudogene TRBV3-2) with TRBJ1-1; D is perhaps TRBD1 (6 bases). Trimming removed 4 bases from V and 7 bases from J, with 16 bases in between. Germline CDR1 LGHDT, CDR2 YNNKEL (reference sequence). The CDR3 runs 14 residues. CDR3 loop: CASSRTGFRVEAFF. CDR3 DNA sequence: TGTGCCAGCAGCCGAACAGGGTTTAGGGTTGAAGCTTTCTTT.

The V gene is TRBV19, the J gene TRBJ1-2, with D unclear. From germline, CDR1 is LNHDA and CDR2 SQIVND (reference sequence). CDR3 length: 14 amino acids. Trimming pared 5 bases from V and 1 base from J, leaving 11 bases between. The CDR3 nucleotides read TGTGCCAGTAGTCCCCCAACAGTTAACTATGGCTACACCTTC. Translating gives CASSPPTVNYGYTF.

This clone showed up just once. The J gene is TRBJ1-1, the V gene TRBV15, with a tentative D call TRBD1 (6 bases). The germline CDR1 and CDR2 sequences are LNHNV and YYDKDF (reference sequence). V shed 2 bases and J shed 1 base, with 11 bases lying between them. The CDR3 consists of 15 residues. The chain's CDR3 is CATSRPLDRNTEAFF. For the CDR3, the DNA is TGTGCCACCAGCAGACCCCTGGACAGGAACACTGAAGCTTTCTTT.

The V call is TRBV5-1, the J call TRBJ2-3, with 8 bases lining up with TRBD1. J gave up 5 bases and V 1 base, and 9 bases lay outside the gene matches. The CDR3 runs to 16 residues. Germline values: CDR1 SGHRS, CDR2 YFSETQ. The CDR3 nucleotides are TGCGCCAGCAGCTTGTCCGCAGGGGGCGTGGGAGATACGCAGTATTTT. Amino acids: CASSLSAGGVGDTQYF.

This sequence joins TRBV4-2 and TRBJ1-3; D unresolved. V gave up 0 bases and J gave up 5 bases, with 14 bases separating them. CDR1 LGHNA and CDR2 YNFKEQ come from the germline V gene. The CDR3 length is 16 residues. This CDR3 is CASSQDPPGSRNTIYF. The DNA for the CDR3 is TGTGCCAGCAGCCAAGATCCGCCGGGATCGAGAAACACCATATATTTT.

The chain carries TRBV5-4 and TRBJ2-1, with D perhaps TRBD1 (6 bases). V was clipped by 3 bases and J by 5 bases, with 9 bases between them. CDR3 length equals 13 residues. Germline-derived CDR1 and CDR2 are SGHNT and YYREEE (reference sequence). CDR3 DNA: TGTGCCAGCAGCTGGGACAAACACAATGAGCAGTTCTTC. It specifies CASSWDKHNEQFF.

The chain recombines TRBV19 with TRBJ1-5; D is ambiguous. There are 16 residues in the CDR3. Germline V gene sequence: CDR1 LNHDA, CDR2 SQIVND (reference sequence). The ends were cut back, 6 bases at V and 4 bases at J, with 19 bases in the middle. The CDR3 DNA reads TGTGCCAGTAGCCCGACCATTGGGCAGGTAAATCAGCCCCAGCATTTT. Amino acid sequence: CASSPTIGQVNQPQHF.

Of note for this clone: Other DNA sequences of this sample code for an identical CDR3. V and J are TRBV12-3 or TRBV12-4 and TRBJ2-1, with D perhaps TRBD2 (6 bases). Trimming cost V 3 bases and J 7 bases, with 10 bases left between them. The CDR3 covers 13 residues. The CDR3 nucleotides read TGTGCCAGCAGTTTGGGGACTGTTAATGAGCAGTTCTTC. It codes for CASSLGTVNEQFF.

The chain is built from TRBV4-1 and TRBJ2-3; 13 positions agree with TRBD2. The CDR3 runs 17 residues. V lost 4 bases, J lost 3 bases, and 7 bases stayed unmatched. Germline lookup yields CDR1 MGHRA and CDR2 YSYEKL. CDR3 protein: CASSLLGGLAGTDTQYF. In nucleotides, the CDR3 is TGCGCCAGCAGCCTCTTAGGGGGACTAGCGGGAACAGATACGCAGTATTTT.

The genes are TRBV15 and TRBJ1-4, with 10 bases fitting TRBD1. CDR3 length equals 15 residues. Germline V gene data show CDR1 as LNHNV and CDR2 as YYDKDF (reference sequence). With 0 bases clipped from V and 9 bases from J, the junction kept 4 bases outside the gene matches. CDR3 in DNA: TGTGCCACCAGCAGAGAGGGACAGGGGTTTAAAAAACTGTTTTTT. Its translation is CATSREGQGFKKLFF.

In DNA, the CDR3 is TGTGCCAGCAGCCAACCCCCCTCCAAGCGGGAGGGCAAGACCCAGTACTTC. Encoded protein: CASSQPPSKREGKTQYF. This chain connects TRBV7-9 to TRBJ2-5, with 10 nucleotides matching TRBD2. Germline V gene sequence: CDR1 SEHNR, CDR2 FQNEAQ (reference sequence). The CDR3 is 17 amino acids. V lost 5 bases to trimming and J lost 6 bases; unmatched junction nucleotides: 15.

The gene calls are TRBV6-6 and TRBJ2-5, with 8 bases fitting TRBD2. V lost 6 bases, J lost 5 bases, and 14 bases stayed unmatched. CDR1 and CDR2 (germline): MNHNY, SVGAGI (reference sequence). This CDR3 comprises 16 residues. This CDR3 is CASSPGRAGESETQYF. In nucleotides, the CDR3 is TGTGCCAGCAGCCCTGGTCGAGCGGGAGAATCGGAGACCCAGTACTTC.

This rearrangement joins TRBV7-9 to TRBJ2-1, with a tentative D call TRBD1 (5 bases). Trimming stripped 5 bases from V and 5 bases from J, with 13 bases between. The CDR3 is made up of 14 amino acids. Germline lookup yields CDR1 SEHNR and CDR2 FQNEAQ (reference sequence). CDR3 loop: CASSVGVGDNEQFF. For the CDR3, the DNA is TGTGCCAGCAGCGTAGGAGTAGGGGACAATGAGCAGTTCTTC.

The V and J genes are TRBV7-6 and TRBJ1-1, with 8 positions matching TRBD1. With 4 bases clipped from V and 4 bases from J, the junction kept 5 bases outside the gene matches. The CDR3 consists of 14 residues. Germline assignment: CDR1 SGHVS and CDR2 FNYEAQ. DNA of the CDR3: TGTGCCAGCAGCTCAGGACAGGGAAGCACTGAAGCTTTCTTT. As protein: CASSSGQGSTEAFF.

This chain joins TRBV24-1 and TRBJ2-3, with TRBD2 matching over 13 bases. CDR1 is KGHDR and CDR2 is SFDVKD in the germline V gene. This CDR3 is 18 amino acids long. V lost 0 bases and J lost 6; bases outside the gene matches: 8. The CDR3 DNA sequence: TGTGCCACCAGTGATTTGCGGAAGACTAGCGGGGGGCAGGATACGCAGTATTTT. Its translation is CATSDLRKTSGGQDTQYF.

The chain has TRBV5-1 and TRBJ2-5; 9 nucleotides agree with TRBD2. This CDR3 has 14 amino acids. Trimming removed 4 bases from V and 1 base from J; junction bases left unmatched: 2. Germline-derived CDR1 and CDR2 are SGHRS and YFSETQ. CDR3 sequence reads: CASSAGGTQETQYF. In nucleotides, the CDR3 is TGCGCCAGCAGCGCGGGGGGGACCCAAGAGACCCAGTACTTC.